Below, 5 T cell receptor beta chains from the same sample are listed, as sequenced in a study of post-analysis software for immune sequencing data. Study-wide results and caveats: Four or five TRBV segments (TRBV5-6, TRBV5-1 and TRBV20-1 among them) occurred more frequently in patients than in controls.

Antigens of these TCRs are unknown. TCR beta cDNA libraries had unique molecular identifiers. Each CDR3 protein gets one entry after TCRdb re-called the PCR reads with MiXCR. The table records about 770,000 distinct CDR3 sequences, 46% of them present only once. The sequenced sample was blood. Receptors were obtained from a girl aged 10 to 17 with multiple sclerosis.

V usage is TRBV28 and J usage is TRBJ2-2; D may be TRBD1 (5 bases). V was pared by 7 bases and J by 7 bases, with 19 bases between. Germline loops: CDR1 MDHEN, CDR2 SYDVKM. The CDR3 spans 15 residues. The CDR3 coding sequence is TGTGCCAGCAACCCACCGGCAGGGATTCACGGGGAGCTGTTTTTT. The encoded protein is CASNPPAGIHGELFF.

The table lists this clonotype with a few counts. The chain recombines TRBV3-1 with TRBJ1-1, with D possibly matching TRBD1 (5 bases). This CDR3 is 15 amino acids long. CDR1 and CDR2 from the germline V gene are LGHDT and YNNKEL (reference sequence). With 2 bases removed from V and 0 bases from J, the gap between germline ends came to 10 bases. The CDR3 loop reads CASSQLGLMNTEAFF. CDR3 nucleotides: TGTGCCAGCAGCCAACTGGGACTGATGAACACTGAAGCTTTCTTT. The full variable domain, rest sourced from reference TRBV3-1 and TRBJ1-1, is DTAVSQTPKYLVTQMGNDKSIKCEQNLGHDTMYWYKQDSKKFLKIMFSYNNKELIINETVPNRFSPKSPDKAHLNLHINSLELGDSAVYFCASSQLGLMNTEAFFGQGTRLTVV.

The V and J genes are TRBV12-3 or TRBV12-4 and TRBJ2-3; 7 nucleotides line up with TRBD2. The V and J ends lost 1 base and 4 bases, in that order; junction bases with no gene match: 5. This CDR3 is built from 15 residues. The CDR3 sequence is CASSLEAGDPDTQYF. The CDR3 DNA sequence: TGTGCCAGCAGTTTAGAGGCGGGAGACCCAGATACGCAGTATTTT.

This clonotype came up a few times. The chain recombines TRBV4-1 with TRBJ2-1; 11 positions agree with TRBD2. The CDR3 loop spans 17 amino acids. The V gene's germline CDR1 is MGHRA and CDR2 YSYEKL. The V and J ends lost 0 bases and 6 bases, in that order; junction bases with no gene match: 7. The CDR3 reads CASSQDPETSGINEQFF. The CDR3 coding sequence is TGCGCCAGCAGCCAAGATCCCGAGACTAGCGGGATCAATGAGCAGTTCTTC.

The chain has TRBV20-1 and TRBJ2-1, with 7 nucleotides matching TRBD2. The CDR3 covers 12 residues. Trimming took 6 bases from V and 7 from J; bases not matched to a gene: 6. Germline CDR1 DFQATT, CDR2 SNEGSKA (reference sequence). The CDR3 loop reads CSAAGDWNEQFF. CDR3 sequence (DNA): TGCAGTGCGGCGGGAGATTGGAATGAGCAGTTCTTC.